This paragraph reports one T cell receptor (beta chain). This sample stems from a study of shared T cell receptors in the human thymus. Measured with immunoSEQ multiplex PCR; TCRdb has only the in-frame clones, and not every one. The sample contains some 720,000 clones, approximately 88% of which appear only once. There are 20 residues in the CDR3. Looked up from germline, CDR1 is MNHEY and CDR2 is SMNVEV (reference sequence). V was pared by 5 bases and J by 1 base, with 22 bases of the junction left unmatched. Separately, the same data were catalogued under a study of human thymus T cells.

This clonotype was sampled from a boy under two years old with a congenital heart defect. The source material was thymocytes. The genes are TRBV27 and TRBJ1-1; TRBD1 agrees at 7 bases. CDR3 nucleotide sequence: TGTGCCAGCAGTCAGCGGATCCCGCCGGGACAGCTTAGGAGGAACACTGAAGCTTTCTTT. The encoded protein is CASSQRIPPGQLRRNTEAFF.